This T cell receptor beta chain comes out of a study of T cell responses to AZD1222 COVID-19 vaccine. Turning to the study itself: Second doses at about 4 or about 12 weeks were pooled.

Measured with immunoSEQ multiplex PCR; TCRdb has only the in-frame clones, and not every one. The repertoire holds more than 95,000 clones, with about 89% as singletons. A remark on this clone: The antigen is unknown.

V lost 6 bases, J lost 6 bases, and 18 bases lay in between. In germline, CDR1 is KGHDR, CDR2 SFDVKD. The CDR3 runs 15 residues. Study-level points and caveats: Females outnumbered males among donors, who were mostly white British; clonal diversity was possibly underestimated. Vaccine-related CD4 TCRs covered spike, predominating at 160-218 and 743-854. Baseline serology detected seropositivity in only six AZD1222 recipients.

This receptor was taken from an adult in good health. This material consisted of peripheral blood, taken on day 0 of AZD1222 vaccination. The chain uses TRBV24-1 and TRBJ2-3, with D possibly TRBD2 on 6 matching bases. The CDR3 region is CATSSSWRGPDTQYF. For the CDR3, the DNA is TGTGCCACCAGTTCGTCTTGGCGGGGCCCGGATACGCAGTATTTT.